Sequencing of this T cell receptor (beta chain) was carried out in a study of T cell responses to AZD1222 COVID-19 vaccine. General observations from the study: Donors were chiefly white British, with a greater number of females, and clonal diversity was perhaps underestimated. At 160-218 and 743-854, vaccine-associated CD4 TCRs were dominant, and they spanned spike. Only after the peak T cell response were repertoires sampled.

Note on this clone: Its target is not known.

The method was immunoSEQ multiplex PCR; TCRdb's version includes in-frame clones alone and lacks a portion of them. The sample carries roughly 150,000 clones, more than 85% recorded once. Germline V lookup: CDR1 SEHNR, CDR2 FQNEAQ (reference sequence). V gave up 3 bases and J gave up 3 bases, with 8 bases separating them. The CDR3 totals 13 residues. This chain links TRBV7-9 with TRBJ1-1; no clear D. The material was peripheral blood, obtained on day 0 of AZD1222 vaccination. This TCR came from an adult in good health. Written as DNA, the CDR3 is TGTGCCAGCAGCTTGCAGAGGGACACTGAAGCTTTCTTT. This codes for CASSLQRDTEAFF.